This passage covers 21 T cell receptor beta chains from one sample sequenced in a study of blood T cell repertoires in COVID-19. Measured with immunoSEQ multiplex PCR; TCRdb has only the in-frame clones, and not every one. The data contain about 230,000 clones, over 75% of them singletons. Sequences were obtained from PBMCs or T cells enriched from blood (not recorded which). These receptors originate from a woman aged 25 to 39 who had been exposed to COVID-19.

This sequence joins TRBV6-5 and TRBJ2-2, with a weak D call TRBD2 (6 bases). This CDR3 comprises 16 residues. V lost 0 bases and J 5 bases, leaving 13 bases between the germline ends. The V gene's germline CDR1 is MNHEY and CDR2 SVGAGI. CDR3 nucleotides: TGTGCCAGCAGTTACTCGAGTAGCGGATGGACCGGGGAGCTGTTTTTT. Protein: CASSYSSSGWTGELFF.

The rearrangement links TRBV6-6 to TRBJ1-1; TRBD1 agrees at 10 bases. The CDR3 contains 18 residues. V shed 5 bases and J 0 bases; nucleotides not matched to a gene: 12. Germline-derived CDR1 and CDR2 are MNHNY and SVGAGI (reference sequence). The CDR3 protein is CASSPWTGGNSMNTEAFF. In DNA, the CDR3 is TGTGCCAGCAGTCCCTGGACAGGGGGAAATTCAATGAACACTGAAGCTTTCTTT.

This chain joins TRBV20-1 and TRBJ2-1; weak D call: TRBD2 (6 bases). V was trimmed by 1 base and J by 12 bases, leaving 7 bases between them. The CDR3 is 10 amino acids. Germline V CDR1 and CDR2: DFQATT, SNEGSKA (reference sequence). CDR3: CSARAGVQFF. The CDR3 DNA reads TGCAGTGCTAGAGCGGGGGTGCAGTTCTTC.

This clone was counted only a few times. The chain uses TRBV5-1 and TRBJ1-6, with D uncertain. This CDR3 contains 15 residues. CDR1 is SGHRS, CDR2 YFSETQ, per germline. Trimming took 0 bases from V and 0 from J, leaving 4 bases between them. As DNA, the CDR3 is TGCGCCAGCAGCTTGGCCATCTCCTATAATTCACCCCTCCACTTT. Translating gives CASSLAISYNSPLHF.

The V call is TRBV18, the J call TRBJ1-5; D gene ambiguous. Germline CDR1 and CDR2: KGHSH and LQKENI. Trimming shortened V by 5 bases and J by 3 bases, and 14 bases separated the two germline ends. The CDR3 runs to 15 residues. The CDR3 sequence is CASSRIEGSNQPQHF. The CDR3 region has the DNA TGTGCCAGCTCAAGGATTGAGGGTTCCAATCAGCCCCAGCATTTT.

CDR3 sequence (DNA): TGTGCCAGCAGCTTAGGACTCCAGAGCACAGATACGCAGTATTTT. Protein product: CASSLGLQSTDTQYF. J is TRBJ2-3 and V is TRBV11-3, with D unclear. CDR1 is SGHNT and CDR2 is YENEEA in the germline V gene. CDR3 size: 15 residues. V was trimmed by 1 base and J by 0 bases, leaving 8 bases between them.

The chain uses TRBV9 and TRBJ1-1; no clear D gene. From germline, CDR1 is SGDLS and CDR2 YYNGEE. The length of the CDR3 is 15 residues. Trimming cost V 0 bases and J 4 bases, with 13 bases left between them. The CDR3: CASSVGPGISTEAFF. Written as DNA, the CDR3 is TGTGCCAGCAGCGTAGGTCCGGGAATCAGCACTGAAGCTTTCTTT.

CDR3 coding DNA: TGCGCCAGCAGCTGGGGAGCGGAAAGCTCCTACAATGAGCAGTTCTTC. It codes for CASSWGAESSYNEQFF. This chain links TRBV5-1 with TRBJ2-1, with D perhaps matching TRBD2 (5 bases). CDR1 and CDR2 (germline): SGHRS, YFSETQ. The ends were cut back, 3 bases at V and 0 bases at J, with 13 bases in the middle. The CDR3 has 16 amino acids.

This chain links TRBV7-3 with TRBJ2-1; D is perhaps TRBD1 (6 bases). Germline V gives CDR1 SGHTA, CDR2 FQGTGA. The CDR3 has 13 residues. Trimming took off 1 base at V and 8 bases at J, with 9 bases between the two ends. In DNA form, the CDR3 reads TGTGCCAGCAGCTTAATTCAGGGGCATGAGCAGTTCTTC. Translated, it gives CASSLIQGHEQFF.

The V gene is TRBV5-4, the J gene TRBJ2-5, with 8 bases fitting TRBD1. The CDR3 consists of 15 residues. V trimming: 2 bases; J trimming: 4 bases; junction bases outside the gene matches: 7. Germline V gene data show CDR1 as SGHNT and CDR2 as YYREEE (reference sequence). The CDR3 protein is CASSLDRGSGETQYF. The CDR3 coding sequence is TGTGCCAGCAGCTTAGACAGGGGATCTGGAGAGACCCAGTACTTC.

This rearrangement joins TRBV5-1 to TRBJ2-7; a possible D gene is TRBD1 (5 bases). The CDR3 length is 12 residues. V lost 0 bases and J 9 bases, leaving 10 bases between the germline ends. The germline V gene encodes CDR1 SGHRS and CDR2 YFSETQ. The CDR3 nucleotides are TGCGCCAGCAGCTTGGGTCAGGGCCTGCAGTACTTC. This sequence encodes CASSLGQGLQYF.

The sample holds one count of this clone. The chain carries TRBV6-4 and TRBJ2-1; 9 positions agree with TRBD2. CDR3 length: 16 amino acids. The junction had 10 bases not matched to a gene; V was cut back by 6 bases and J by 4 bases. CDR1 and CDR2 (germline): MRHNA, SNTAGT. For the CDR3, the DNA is TGTGCCAGCAGCCTACACTGGCGGGAGGGGTACAATGAGCAGTTCTTC. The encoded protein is CASSLHWREGYNEQFF.

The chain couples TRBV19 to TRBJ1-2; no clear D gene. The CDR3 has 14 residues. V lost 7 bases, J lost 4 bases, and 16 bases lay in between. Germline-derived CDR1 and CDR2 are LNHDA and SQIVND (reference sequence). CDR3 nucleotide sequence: TGTGCCAGTACCCCTACTAGGATGGCCTATGGCTACACCTTC. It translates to CASTPTRMAYGYTF.

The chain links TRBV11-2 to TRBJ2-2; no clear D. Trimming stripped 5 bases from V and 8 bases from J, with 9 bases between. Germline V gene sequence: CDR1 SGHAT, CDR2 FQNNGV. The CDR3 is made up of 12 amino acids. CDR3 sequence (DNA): TGTGCCAGCAGCCCTACCTTTGGGGAGCTGTTTTTT. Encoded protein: CASSPTFGELFF.

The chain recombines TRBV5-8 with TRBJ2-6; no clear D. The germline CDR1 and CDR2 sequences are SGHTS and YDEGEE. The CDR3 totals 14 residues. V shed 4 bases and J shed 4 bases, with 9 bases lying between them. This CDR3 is CASSRVIGANVLTF. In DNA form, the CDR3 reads TGTGCCAGCAGCCGGGTGATCGGGGCCAACGTCCTGACTTTC. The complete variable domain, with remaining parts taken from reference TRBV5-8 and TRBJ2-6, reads EAGVTQSPTHLIKTRGQQATLRCSPISGHTSVYWYQQALGLGLQFLLWYDEGEERNRGNFPPRFSGRQFPNYSSELNVNALELEDSALYLCASSRVIGANVLTFGAGSRLTVL.

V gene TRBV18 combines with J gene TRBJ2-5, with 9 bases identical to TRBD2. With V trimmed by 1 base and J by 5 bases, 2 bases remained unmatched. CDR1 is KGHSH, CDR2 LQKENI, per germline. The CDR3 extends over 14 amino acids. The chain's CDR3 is CASSPLSGRETQYF. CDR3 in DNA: TGTGCCAGCTCACCACTGAGCGGGAGGGAGACCCAGTACTTC.

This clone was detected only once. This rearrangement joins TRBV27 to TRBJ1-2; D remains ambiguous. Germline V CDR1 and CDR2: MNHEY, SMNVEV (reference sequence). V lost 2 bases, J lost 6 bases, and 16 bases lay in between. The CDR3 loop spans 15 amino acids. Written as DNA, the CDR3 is TGTGCCAGCAGTTTAGATGGCGCGGGGTACGATGGCTACACCTTC. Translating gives CASSLDGAGYDGYTF.

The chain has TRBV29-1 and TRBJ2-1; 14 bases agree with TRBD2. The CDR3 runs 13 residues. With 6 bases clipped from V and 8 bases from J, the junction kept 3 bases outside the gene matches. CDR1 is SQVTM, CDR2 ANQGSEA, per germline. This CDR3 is CSVGLAGDDEQFF. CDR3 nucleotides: TGCAGCGTGGGACTAGCGGGAGACGATGAGCAGTTCTTC.

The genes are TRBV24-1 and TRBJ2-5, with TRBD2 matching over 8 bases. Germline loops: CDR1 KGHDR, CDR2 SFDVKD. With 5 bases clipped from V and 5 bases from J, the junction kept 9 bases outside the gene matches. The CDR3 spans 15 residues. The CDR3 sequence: CATSVPSGRPETQYF. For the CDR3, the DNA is TGTGCCACCAGTGTGCCTAGCGGGCGCCCGGAGACCCAGTACTTC.

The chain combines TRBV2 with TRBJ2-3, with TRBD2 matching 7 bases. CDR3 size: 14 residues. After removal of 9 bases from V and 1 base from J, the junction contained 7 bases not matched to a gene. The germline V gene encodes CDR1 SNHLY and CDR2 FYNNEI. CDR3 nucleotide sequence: TGTGCCAGTCCCCGGGAGGTCGGCACAGATACGCAGTATTTT. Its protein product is CASPREVGTDTQYF. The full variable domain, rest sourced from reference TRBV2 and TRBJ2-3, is EPEVTQTPSHQVTQMGQEVILRCVPISNHLYFYWYRQILGQKVEFLVSFYNNEISEKSEIFDDQFSVERPDGSNFTLKIRSTKLEDSAMYFCASPREVGTDTQYFGPGTRLTVL.

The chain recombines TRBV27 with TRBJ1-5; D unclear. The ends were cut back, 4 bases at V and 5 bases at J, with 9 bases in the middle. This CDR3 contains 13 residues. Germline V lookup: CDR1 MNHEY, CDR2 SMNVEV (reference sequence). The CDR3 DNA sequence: TGTGCCAGCAGTTCCCTCCTTCATCAGCCCCAGCATTTT. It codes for CASSSLLHQPQHF.